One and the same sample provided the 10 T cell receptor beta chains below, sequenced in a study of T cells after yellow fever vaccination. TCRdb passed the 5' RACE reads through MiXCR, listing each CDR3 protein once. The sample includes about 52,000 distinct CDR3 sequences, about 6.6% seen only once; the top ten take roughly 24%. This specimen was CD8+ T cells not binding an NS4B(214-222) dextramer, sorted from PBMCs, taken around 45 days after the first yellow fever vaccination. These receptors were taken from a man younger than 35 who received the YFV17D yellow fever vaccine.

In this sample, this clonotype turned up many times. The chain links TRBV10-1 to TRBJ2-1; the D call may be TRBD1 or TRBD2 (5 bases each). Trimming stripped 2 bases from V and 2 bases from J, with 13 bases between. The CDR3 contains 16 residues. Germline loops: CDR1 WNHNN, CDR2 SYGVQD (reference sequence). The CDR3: CASSEGVGAPYNEQFF. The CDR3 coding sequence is TGCGCCAGCAGTGAGGGGGTCGGGGCCCCCTACAATGAGCAGTTCTTC.

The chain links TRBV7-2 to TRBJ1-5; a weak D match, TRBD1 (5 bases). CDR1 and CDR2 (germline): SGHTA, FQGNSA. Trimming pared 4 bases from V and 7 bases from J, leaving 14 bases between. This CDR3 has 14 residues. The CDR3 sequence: CASSWGGLGQPQHF. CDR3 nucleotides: TGTGCCAGCAGCTGGGGGGGTTTGGGCCAGCCCCAGCATTTT.

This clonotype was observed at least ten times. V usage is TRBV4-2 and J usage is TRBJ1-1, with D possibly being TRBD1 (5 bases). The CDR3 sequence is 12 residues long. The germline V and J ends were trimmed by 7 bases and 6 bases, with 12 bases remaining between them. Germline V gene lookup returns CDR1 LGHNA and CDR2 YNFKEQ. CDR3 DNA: TGTGCCAGCACCGACTGGGGGGCTGAAGCTTTCTTT. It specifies CASTDWGAEAFF.

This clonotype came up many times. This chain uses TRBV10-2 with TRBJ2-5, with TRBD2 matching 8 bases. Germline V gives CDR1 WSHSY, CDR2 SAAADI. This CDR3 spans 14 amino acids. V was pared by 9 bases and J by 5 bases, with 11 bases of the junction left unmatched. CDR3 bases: TGCGCCAGTCGGAGCGGGGGAAACGGGGAGACCCAGTACTTC. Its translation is CASRSGGNGETQYF.

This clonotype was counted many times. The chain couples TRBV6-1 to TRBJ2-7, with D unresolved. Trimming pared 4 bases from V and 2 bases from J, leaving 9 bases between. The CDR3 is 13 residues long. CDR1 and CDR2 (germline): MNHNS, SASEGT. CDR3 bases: TGTGCCAGCAGTGGTTTTTCGGCCTACGAGCAGTACGTC. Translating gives CASSGFSAYEQYV.

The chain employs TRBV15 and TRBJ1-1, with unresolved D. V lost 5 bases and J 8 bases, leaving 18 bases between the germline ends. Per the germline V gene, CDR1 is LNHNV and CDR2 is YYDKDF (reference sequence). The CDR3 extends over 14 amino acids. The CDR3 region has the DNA TGTGCCACCAGCCTTTGGGCGCCTACCCAAGAAGCTTTCTTT. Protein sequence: CATSLWAPTQEAFF.

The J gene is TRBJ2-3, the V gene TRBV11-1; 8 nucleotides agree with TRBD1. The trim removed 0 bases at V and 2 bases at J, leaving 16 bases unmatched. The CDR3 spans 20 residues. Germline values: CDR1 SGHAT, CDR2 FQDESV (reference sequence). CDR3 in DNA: TGTGCCAGCAGCTTAGCTCTGGCAGCCAGGACAGGGAATTACACAGATACGCAGTATTTT. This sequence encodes CASSLALAARTGNYTDTQYF.

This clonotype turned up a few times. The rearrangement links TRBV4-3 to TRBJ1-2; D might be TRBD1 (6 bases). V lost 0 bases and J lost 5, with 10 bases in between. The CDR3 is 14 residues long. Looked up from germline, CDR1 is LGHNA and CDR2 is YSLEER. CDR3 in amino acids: CASSQDQQGYGYTF. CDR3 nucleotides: TGCGCCAGCAGCCAAGATCAACAGGGATATGGCTACACCTTC.

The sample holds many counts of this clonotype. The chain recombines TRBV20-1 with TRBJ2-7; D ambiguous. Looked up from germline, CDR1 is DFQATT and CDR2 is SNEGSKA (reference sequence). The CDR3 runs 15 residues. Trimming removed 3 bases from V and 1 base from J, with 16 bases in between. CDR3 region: CSARDPDKGSYEQYF. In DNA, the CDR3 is TGCAGTGCTAGGGACCCAGATAAAGGATCCTACGAGCAGTACTTC.

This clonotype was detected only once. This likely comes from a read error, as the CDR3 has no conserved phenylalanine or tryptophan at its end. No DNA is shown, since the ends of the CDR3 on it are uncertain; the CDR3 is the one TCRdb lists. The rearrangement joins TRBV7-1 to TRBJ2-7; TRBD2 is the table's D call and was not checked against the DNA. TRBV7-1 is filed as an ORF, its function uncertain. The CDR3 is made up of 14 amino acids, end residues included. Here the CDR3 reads CAIESGMGPSYHYL.